Given below is one T cell receptor beta chain in context. Germline CDR1 and CDR2: SEHNR and FQNEAQ (reference sequence). V was shortened by 5 bases and J by 7 bases, with 17 bases between the two germline ends. The CDR3 is 15 amino acids. The data are from a study of blood T cell repertoires in COVID-19. For the study at large: The United States, Italy and Spain provided the acute and convalescent COVID-19 samples. T cells, B-cell-depleted T cells, or PBMCs supplied cDNA or gDNA.

Enrolled through a virtual design, the participants were between roughly 18 and 100 years of age and came from approximately 25 US areas. Grouping used clinical history reported by participants in a survey and questionnaire. TCRdb's copy holds only in-frame clones and misses some; the assay was immunoSEQ multiplex PCR. The data contain about 220,000 clones, roughly 89% of them singletons. Sequenced material: PBMCs or T cells enriched from blood (not recorded which). This clonotype was obtained from a woman in her forties with acute COVID-19. V usage is TRBV7-9 and J usage is TRBJ1-4; perhaps TRBD1 as D (6 bases). CDR3 sequence reads: CASSTGNRVSEKLFF. In DNA, the CDR3 is TGTGCCAGCAGCACAGGGAATCGAGTTAGTGAAAAACTGTTTTTT.